The 32 T cell receptor beta chains below all came from one sample that was sequenced in a study of regulatory T cells in long-lasting Graves disease. For TCR beta, libraries came from iRepertoire HTBI primers and Arm-PCR of CDR3 regions. Each CDR3 protein is one row after TCRdb ran MiXCR on the multiplex PCR reads. The repertoire holds 350,000 to 450,000 distinct CDR3 sequences, with over 15% as singletons. Time point specified: newly diagnosed GD, antithyroid drugs for less than 3 months. RNA from PBMCs was the source of the TCR library. The same sample was also studied in work on T cells in Graves' hyperthyroidism and ophthalmopathy.

This specimen consisted of peripheral blood mononuclear cells (PBMCs), obtained at new diagnosis, from a patient treated with antithyroid drugs. The source of these receptors is a man aged 35 to 55 with Graves disease.

This clonotype showed up just a few times. V gene TRBV4-2 combines with J gene TRBJ1-4; maybe TRBD1 (5 bases). The length of the CDR3 is 18 residues. Trimming left V 5 bases short and J 5 bases short, with 24 bases between. Per the germline V gene, CDR1 is LGHNA and CDR2 is YNFKEQ. CDR3 sequence (DNA): TGTGCCAGCAGCTACTTGGAGCGGCGCGGGGGAGGCAATGAAAAACTGTTTTTT. Translating gives CASSYLERRGGGNEKLFF.

V gene TRBV13 combines with J gene TRBJ2-3; TRBD2 matches 13 bases. The CDR3 totals 17 residues. Germline CDR1 is PRHDT and CDR2 is FYEKMQ (reference sequence). V was pared by 5 bases and J by 0 bases, with 5 bases of the junction left unmatched. The CDR3 sequence: CASSPGLAGMSTDTQYF. The CDR3 DNA is TGTGCCAGCAGCCCGGGACTAGCGGGGATGAGCACAGATACGCAGTATTTT.

There are many counts of this clonotype. The chain joins TRBV2 to TRBJ1-3; D is unclear. The germline V gene encodes CDR1 SNHLY and CDR2 FYNNEI. Trimming removed 6 bases from V and 9 bases from J, with 9 bases in between. This CDR3 has 11 amino acids. The CDR3 bases are TGTGCCAGCAGAGAGAAGAGCACCATATATTTT. The encoded protein is CASREKSTIYF.

This clonotype showed up many times. The V call is TRBV15, the J call TRBJ1-3; 7 bases agree with TRBD1. With 3 bases clipped from V and 2 bases from J, the junction kept 7 bases outside the gene matches. The germline CDR1 and CDR2 sequences are LNHNV and YYDKDF (reference sequence). This CDR3 spans 16 amino acids. The CDR3 nucleotides are TGTGCCACCAGCAGGGTCCCGAGGGGGCCTGGAAACACCATATATTTT. Translating gives CATSRVPRGPGNTIYF.

At least ten counts were recorded for this clonotype. The chain is built from TRBV2 and TRBJ2-5; 12 bases agree with TRBD1. The CDR3 is made up of 15 amino acids. Germline V gives CDR1 SNHLY, CDR2 FYNNEI. The ends lost 8 bases at V and 4 bases at J; junction bases unmatched: 8. In nucleotides, the CDR3 is TGTGCCAGCCGGGACAGGGGGCTACGAGGAGAGACCCAGTACTTC. It translates to CASRDRGLRGETQYF.

This clonotype was counted ten times or more. V is TRBV27 and J is TRBJ2-5; unclear D gene. The V end lost 6 bases, the J end lost 1 base, and 9 bases lay between the germline ends. CDR1 MNHEY and CDR2 SMNVEV come from the germline V gene (reference sequence). The CDR3 is 13 residues long. Here the CDR3 reads CASRPGSQETQYF. CDR3 sequence (DNA): TGTGCCAGCAGACCCGGGTCCCAAGAGACCCAGTACTTC.

This clonotype turned up a few times. The chain links TRBV9 to TRBJ2-1; TRBD2 agrees at 11 bases. There are 17 residues in the CDR3. Losses at the gene ends were 7 bases for V and 6 bases for J; bases not matched to a gene: 15. From germline, CDR1 is SGDLS and CDR2 YYNGEE. CDR3 region: CASHLPAPGTSGNEQFF. CDR3 in DNA: TGTGCCAGCCATCTCCCGGCCCCCGGGACTAGCGGCAATGAGCAGTTCTTC.

This clonotype was detected ten times or more. One end of the junction varies from germline; a read error may be responsible. The CDR3, as DNA: TGTGCCAGCAGCTTGGCCGGAAGGGCAGATACGCAGTATTTT. This gives the protein CASSLAGRADTQYF. The gene calls are TRBV5-1 and TRBJ2-3; unclear D gene. This CDR3 is 14 amino acids long. Germline V gene data show CDR1 as SGHRS and CDR2 as YFSETQ. Full variable domain (outside the CDR3, taken from reference TRBV5-1 and TRBJ2-3): KAGVTQTPRYLIKTRGQQVTLSCSPISGHRSVSWYQQTPGQGLQFLFEYFSETQRNKGNFPGRFSGRQFSNSRSEMNVSTLELGDSALYLCASSLAGRADTQYFGPGTRLTVL.

The chain recombines TRBV5-1 with TRBJ2-5, with D perhaps matching TRBD1 (6 bases). Trimming removed 0 bases from V and 1 base from J, with 13 bases in between. CDR3 length: 16 residues. CDR1 is SGHRS, CDR2 YFSETQ, per germline. CDR3 sequence reads: CASSLATGIAQETQYF. Written as DNA, the CDR3 is TGCGCCAGCAGCTTGGCTACAGGGATCGCCCAAGAGACCCAGTACTTC.

The chain recombines TRBV6-2 or TRBV6-3 with TRBJ1-5, with 7 bases that match TRBD1. The CDR3 loop spans 14 amino acids. Trimming removed 2 bases from V and 11 bases from J; junction bases left unmatched: 9. Germline assignment: CDR1 MNHEY and CDR2 SVGEGT. CDR3 nucleotide sequence: TGTGCCAGCAGTTACGCCCCAGGGGGGCTGGCCCAGCATTTT. Residues: CASSYAPGGLAQHF.

This clonotype occurred a few times. V is TRBV10-3 and J is TRBJ2-3; TRBD2 matches at 15 bases. Trimming cost V 6 bases and J 8 bases; bases outside gene matches: 6. CDR1 and CDR2 (germline): ENHRY, SYGVKD. CDR3 size: 15 residues. CDR3 nucleotides: TGTGCCATCAGCAGGACTAGCGGGGGGGGGCCTACGCAGTATTTT. This gives the protein CAISRTSGGGPTQYF.

The chain employs TRBV20-1 and TRBJ1-3; D may be TRBD1 (6 bases). The germline CDR1 and CDR2 sequences are DFQATT and SNEGSKA (reference sequence). This CDR3 is built from 15 residues. V was clipped by 3 bases and J by 0 bases, with 12 bases between them. CDR3 coding DNA: TGCAGTGCTAGTCCCCAGGGGTTCTCTGGAAACACCATATATTTT. It translates to CSASPQGFSGNTIYF.

At least ten counts were recorded for this clonotype. This sequence joins TRBV18 and TRBJ2-7; D possibly matches TRBD1 or TRBD2 (6 bases each). Germline-derived CDR1 and CDR2 are KGHSH and LQKENI. This CDR3 comprises 14 residues. Trimming removed 3 bases from V and 2 bases from J, with 11 bases in between. The CDR3 protein is CASSPLGGTYEQYF. For the CDR3, the DNA is TGTGCCAGCTCACCTCTAGGGGGGACCTACGAGCAGTACTTC.

In regard to this clonotype: At one end the junction does not follow the germline gene, possibly because of a read error. The J gene is TRBJ2-1, the V gene TRBV7-2, with TRBD2 as a possible D gene (7 bases). The CDR3 has 15 amino acids. CDR1 is SGHTA and CDR2 is FQGNSA in the germline V gene. The CDR3 DNA reads as TGTGCCAGCAGCTTAGGCGGGGGCACCTACAATGAGCAGCTCTTC. Protein sequence: CASSLGGGTYNEQLF.

This clonotype was detected only a few times. The chain employs TRBV18 and TRBJ2-1; D remains ambiguous. This CDR3 region has 14 residues. With 6 bases removed from V and 8 bases from J, the gap between germline ends came to 17 bases. Looked up from germline, CDR1 is KGHSH and CDR2 is LQKENI. The CDR3 spells CASSPYTERDEQFF. The CDR3 DNA follows: TGTGCCAGCTCCCCTTACACAGAAAGGGATGAGCAGTTCTTC.

This clonotype appeared a few times. This rearrangement joins TRBV6-5 to TRBJ2-5; 14 nucleotides agree with TRBD2. This CDR3 contains 18 residues. The germline CDR1 and CDR2 sequences are MNHEY and SVGAGI. V shed 3 bases and J 2 bases; nucleotides not matched to a gene: 8. CDR3 residues: CASSYRLAGGTLQETQYF. The CDR3 nucleotides read TGTGCCAGCAGTTATCGACTAGCGGGGGGGACCCTACAAGAGACCCAGTACTTC.

A note on this clonotype: A much larger clone sits a single nucleotide away, making a read error possible. The CDR3 does not end in the conserved phenylalanine or tryptophan, so this is likely a read error. V usage is TRBV5-1 and J usage is TRBJ2-6; possible D gene TRBD1, 6 bases. The CDR3 covers 15 residues. The V gene's germline CDR1 is SGHRS and CDR2 YFSETQ. The V and J ends lost 4 bases and 0 bases respectively, with 8 bases between them. The CDR3 sequence is CASSGQSSGANVLTS. The CDR3, as DNA: TGCGCCAGCAGCGGACAGAGCTCTGGGGCCAACGTCCTGACTTCC.

The J gene is TRBJ1-6, the V gene TRBV27; 9 bases line up with TRBD1. The CDR3 totals 15 residues. Germline CDR1 and CDR2: MNHEY and SMNVEV (reference sequence). V lost 2 bases to trimming and J lost 7 bases; unmatched junction nucleotides: 3. The DNA of the CDR3 is TGTGCCAGCAGTTTACATGACAGGGGGAATTCACCCCTCCACTTT. It codes for CASSLHDRGNSPLHF.

This clonotype occurred many times. The CDR3 is CASSYSPNGDKEQFF. The CDR3 DNA follows: TGTGCCAGCAGTTACTCTCCTAACGGGGATAAGGAGCAGTTCTTC. The V gene is TRBV6-2 or TRBV6-3, the J gene TRBJ2-1, with a possible D match to TRBD2 (5 bases). This CDR3 is built from 15 residues. In germline, CDR1 is MNHEY, CDR2 SVGEGT. V was trimmed by 0 bases and J by 10 bases, leaving 16 bases between them.

The rearrangement links TRBV7-3 to TRBJ2-5, with 7 bases fitting TRBD2. CDR3 length: 14 amino acids. Germline V gives CDR1 SGHTA, CDR2 FQGTGA. With 5 bases clipped from V and 0 bases from J, the junction kept 3 bases outside the gene matches. The CDR3 bases are TGTGCCAGCAGCCATGGGACTAACCAAGAGACCCAGTACTTC. Translated: CASSHGTNQETQYF. Full variable domain (rest looked up from reference TRBV7-3 and TRBJ2-5): GAGVSQTPSNKVTEKGKYVELRCDPISGHTALYWYRQSLGQGPEFLIYFQGTGAADDSGLPNDRFFAVRPEGSVSTLKIQRTERGDSAVYLCASSHGTNQETQYFGPGTRLLVL.

This clonotype was observed at least ten times. This chain uses TRBV28 with TRBJ1-2; possibly TRBD1 for D (6 bases). This CDR3 region has 17 residues. CDR1 MDHEN and CDR2 SYDVKM come from the germline V gene. V lost 3 bases and J 4 bases, leaving 21 bases between the germline ends. In nucleotides, the CDR3 is TGTGCCAGCAGTTTTCCTCCAACAGGGCCACTCGGCTATGGCTACACCTTC. Encoded protein: CASSFPPTGPLGYGYTF.

This clonotype was picked up many times. The chain employs TRBV5-1 and TRBJ2-3; maybe TRBD2 (6 bases). The CDR3 runs to 14 residues. Looked up from germline, CDR1 is SGHRS and CDR2 is YFSETQ. V was pared by 8 bases and J by 0 bases, with 13 bases between. The CDR3 bases are TGCGCCAGTCGGGAGACACCTAGCACAGATACGCAGTATTTT. Translation: CASRETPSTDTQYF.

This clonotype has a count of ten or more. The rearrangement joins TRBV7-2 to TRBJ2-1; 9 positions agree with TRBD1. This CDR3 has 15 residues. CDR1 and CDR2 (germline): SGHTA, FQGNSA. The V segment lost 3 bases and the J segment 6 bases; nucleotides outside the gene matches: 6. The CDR3 bases are TGTGCCAGCAGCTTCCGAGGACAGGGGATCAATGAGCAGTTCTTC. The encoded protein is CASSFRGQGINEQFF.

This clonotype was observed many times. The genes are TRBV20-1 and TRBJ2-7; 12 nucleotides align to TRBD2. This CDR3 comprises 15 residues. V lost 0 bases and J lost 4; bases outside the gene matches: 4. Germline CDR1 is DFQATT and CDR2 is SNEGSKA (reference sequence). The CDR3 nucleotides are TGCAGTGCTAGAGATGGTCTAGCGGGGGGGTACGAGCAGTACTTC. Translated, it gives CSARDGLAGGYEQYF.

V and J are TRBV5-1 and TRBJ2-7; 7 bases map to TRBD2. Germline V gene lookup returns CDR1 SGHRS and CDR2 YFSETQ. Losses at the gene ends were 3 bases for V and 9 bases for J; bases not matched to a gene: 15. The CDR3 is made up of 15 amino acids. The CDR3 here is CASSYSGGSGAGQYF. The CDR3 DNA is TGCGCCAGCAGCTACTCCGGGGGAAGCGGGGCGGGGCAGTACTTC.

The chain is built from TRBV19 and TRBJ1-2, with D unresolved. The CDR3 spans 14 residues. V lost 5 bases and J lost 0, with 10 bases in between. CDR1 is LNHDA and CDR2 is SQIVND in the germline V gene (reference sequence). CDR3 residues: CASSYTSTNYGYTF. CDR3 DNA: TGTGCCAGTAGTTATACAAGTACTAACTATGGCTACACCTTC.

A few counts support this clonotype. This chain uses TRBV7-9 with TRBJ2-3; TRBD2 aligns across 7 bases. Germline CDR1 is SEHNR and CDR2 is FQNEAQ (reference sequence). The V gene end was trimmed by 2 bases and the J gene end by 6 bases; junction bases not matched to a gene: 8. The CDR3 runs 15 residues. CDR3 DNA: TGTGCCAGCAGCTTAAGGGGCGGGGGTGAGGATACGCAGTATTTT. It encodes CASSLRGGGEDTQYF.

This clonotype was seen a few times. This chain connects TRBV7-9 to TRBJ2-7; the D is unclear. The CDR3 runs to 15 residues. V lost 5 bases and J lost 0, with 14 bases in between. Looked up from germline, CDR1 is SEHNR and CDR2 is FQNEAQ (reference sequence). CDR3 protein: CASSPTDGSSYEQYF. CDR3 DNA: TGTGCCAGCAGCCCCACGGACGGAAGCTCCTACGAGCAGTACTTC.

This clonotype was observed at least ten times. The chain has TRBV7-2 and TRBJ1-2; 9 nucleotides match TRBD1. The CDR3 sequence is 15 residues long. Per germline, CDR1 SGHTA and CDR2 FQGNSA. Unmatched junction bases numbered 6, after V lost 1 base and J lost 6 bases. The CDR3 spells CASSLGPTGGDGYTF. The CDR3 nucleotides are TGTGCCAGCAGCTTAGGGCCGACAGGGGGGGATGGCTACACCTTC.

This clonotype was observed at least ten times. The chain combines TRBV18 with TRBJ1-2, with D perhaps TRBD1 (5 bases). The V gene lost 6 bases and the J gene lost 8 bases, with 16 bases spanning the gap. Germline lookup yields CDR1 KGHSH and CDR2 LQKENI. The CDR3 is made up of 13 amino acids. CDR3: CASSDGAGYGYTF. CDR3 DNA sequence: TGTGCCAGCTCCGACGGGGCAGGCTACGGCTACACCTTC. Drawing the rest from reference TRBV18 and TRBJ1-2, the complete variable domain is NAGVMQNPRHLVRRRGQEARLRCSPMKGHSHVYWYRQLPEEGLKFMVYLQKENIIDESGMPKERFSAEFPKEGPSILRIQQVVRGDSAAYFCASSDGAGYGYTFGSGTRLTVV.

This chain links TRBV7-9 with TRBJ2-3, with 8 nucleotides matching TRBD1. Germline trimming cut 5 bases from V and 4 bases from J; bases unmatched to any gene: 8. In germline, CDR1 is SEHNR, CDR2 FQNEAQ (reference sequence). The CDR3 is 15 residues long. In DNA form, the CDR3 reads TGTGCCAGCAGCCTCCCGGACAGGGTGTCAGATACGCAGTATTTT. Its translation is CASSLPDRVSDTQYF.

This clonotype has ten or more counts. This sequence joins TRBV28 and TRBJ1-1; the D gene is possibly TRBD1 (5 bases). The germline gives CDR1 MDHEN, CDR2 SYDVKM. V dropped 3 bases and J dropped 1 base, with 12 bases sitting between them. The CDR3 consists of 15 residues. The CDR3 DNA reads TGTGCCAGCAGTTTTAGCGGGGGAGCGAACACTGAAGCTTTCTTT. Its protein is CASSFSGGANTEAFF.